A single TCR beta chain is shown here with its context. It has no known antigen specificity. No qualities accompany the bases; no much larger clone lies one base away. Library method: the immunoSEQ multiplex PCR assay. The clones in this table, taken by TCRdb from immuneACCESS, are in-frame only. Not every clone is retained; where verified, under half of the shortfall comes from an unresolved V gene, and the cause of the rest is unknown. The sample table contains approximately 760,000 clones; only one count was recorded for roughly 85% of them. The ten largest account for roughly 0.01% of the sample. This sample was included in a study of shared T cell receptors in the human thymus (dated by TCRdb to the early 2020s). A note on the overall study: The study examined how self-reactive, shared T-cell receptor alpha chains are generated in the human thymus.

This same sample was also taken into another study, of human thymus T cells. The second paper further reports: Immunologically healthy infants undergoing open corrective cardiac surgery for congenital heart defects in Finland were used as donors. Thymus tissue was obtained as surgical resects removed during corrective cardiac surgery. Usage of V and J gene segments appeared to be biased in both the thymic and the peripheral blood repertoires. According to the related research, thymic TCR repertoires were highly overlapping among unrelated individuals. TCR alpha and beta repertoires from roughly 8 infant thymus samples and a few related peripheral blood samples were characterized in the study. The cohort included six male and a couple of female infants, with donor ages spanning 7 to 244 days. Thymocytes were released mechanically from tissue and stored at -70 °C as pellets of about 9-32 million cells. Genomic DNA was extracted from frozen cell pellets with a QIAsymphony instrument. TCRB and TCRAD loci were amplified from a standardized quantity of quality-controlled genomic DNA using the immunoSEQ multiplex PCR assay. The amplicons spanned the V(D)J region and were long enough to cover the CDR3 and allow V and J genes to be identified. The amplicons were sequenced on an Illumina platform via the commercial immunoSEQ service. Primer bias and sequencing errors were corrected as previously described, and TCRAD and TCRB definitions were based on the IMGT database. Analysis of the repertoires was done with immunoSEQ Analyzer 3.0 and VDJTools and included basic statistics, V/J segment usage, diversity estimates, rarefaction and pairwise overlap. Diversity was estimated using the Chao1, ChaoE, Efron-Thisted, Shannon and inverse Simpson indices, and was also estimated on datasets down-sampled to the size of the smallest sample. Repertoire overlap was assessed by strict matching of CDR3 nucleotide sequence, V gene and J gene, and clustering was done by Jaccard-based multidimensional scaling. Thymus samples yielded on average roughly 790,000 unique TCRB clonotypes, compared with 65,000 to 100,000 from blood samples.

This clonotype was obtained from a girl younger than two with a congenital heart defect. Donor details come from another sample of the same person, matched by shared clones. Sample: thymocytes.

The CDR3: CASSHLSRNRAIYEQYF. The base sequence is TGTGCCAGCAGCCATTTAAGCCGGAACAGGGCGATCTACGAGCAGTACTTC. The chain is encoded by TRBV4-2 joined to TRBJ2-7; perhaps TRBD1 is the D gene, with 6 bases matching. CDR1 and CDR2, looked up from the germline V gene, are LGHNA and YNFKEQ. Its CDR3 holds 17 amino acids, cysteine through phenylalanine. Left in the record is the CDR3 DNA by itself, 51 bases read in frame from the first base. V sheds 3 bases and J sheds 3 bases, leaving 21 bases between their ends.